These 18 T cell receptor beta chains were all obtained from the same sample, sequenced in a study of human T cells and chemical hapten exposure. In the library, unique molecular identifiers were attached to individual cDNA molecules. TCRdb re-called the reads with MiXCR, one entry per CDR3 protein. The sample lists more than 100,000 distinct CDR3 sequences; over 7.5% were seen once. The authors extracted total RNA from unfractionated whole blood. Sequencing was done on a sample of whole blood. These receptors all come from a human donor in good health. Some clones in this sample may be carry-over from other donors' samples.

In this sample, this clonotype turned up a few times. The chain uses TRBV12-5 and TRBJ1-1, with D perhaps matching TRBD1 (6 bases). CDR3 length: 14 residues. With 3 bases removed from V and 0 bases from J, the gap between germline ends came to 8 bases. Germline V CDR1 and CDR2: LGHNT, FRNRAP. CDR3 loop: CASGFGGLNTEAFF. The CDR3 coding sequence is TGTGCTAGTGGTTTTGGGGGGCTGAACACTGAAGCTTTCTTT.

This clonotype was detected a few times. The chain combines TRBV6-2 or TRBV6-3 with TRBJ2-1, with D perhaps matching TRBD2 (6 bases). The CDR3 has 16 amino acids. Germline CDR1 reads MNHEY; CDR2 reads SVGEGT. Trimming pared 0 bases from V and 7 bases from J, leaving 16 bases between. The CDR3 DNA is TGTGCCAGCAGTTACTCGGGTGCGGGGACGGGGAATGAGCAGTTCTTC. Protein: CASSYSGAGTGNEQFF.

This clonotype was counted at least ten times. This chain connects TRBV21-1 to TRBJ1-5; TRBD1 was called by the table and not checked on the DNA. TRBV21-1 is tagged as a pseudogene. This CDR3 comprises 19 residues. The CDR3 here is CASSKVRGQGDLSNQPQHF. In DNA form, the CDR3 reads TGTGCCAGCAGCAAAGTTAGGGGACAGGGGGACCTTAGCAATCAGCCCCAGCATTTT.

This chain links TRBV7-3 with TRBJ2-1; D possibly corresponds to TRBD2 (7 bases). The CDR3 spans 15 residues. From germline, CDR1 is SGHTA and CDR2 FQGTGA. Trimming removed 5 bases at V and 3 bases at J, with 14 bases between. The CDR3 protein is CASSIQGGGYNEQFF. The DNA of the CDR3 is TGTGCCAGCAGCATCCAGGGAGGGGGCTACAATGAGCAGTTCTTC. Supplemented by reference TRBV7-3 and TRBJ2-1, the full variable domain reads GAGVSQTPSNKVTEKGKYVELRCDPISGHTALYWYRQSLGQGPEFLIYFQGTGAADDSGLPNDRFFAVRPEGSVSTLKIQRTERGDSAVYLCASSIQGGGYNEQFFGPGTRLTVL.

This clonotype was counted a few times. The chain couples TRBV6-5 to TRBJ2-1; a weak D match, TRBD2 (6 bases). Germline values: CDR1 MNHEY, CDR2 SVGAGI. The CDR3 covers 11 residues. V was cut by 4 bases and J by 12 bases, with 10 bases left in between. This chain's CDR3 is CASSSGVGQFF. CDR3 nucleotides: TGTGCCAGCAGTTCGGGGGTTGGGCAGTTCTTC.

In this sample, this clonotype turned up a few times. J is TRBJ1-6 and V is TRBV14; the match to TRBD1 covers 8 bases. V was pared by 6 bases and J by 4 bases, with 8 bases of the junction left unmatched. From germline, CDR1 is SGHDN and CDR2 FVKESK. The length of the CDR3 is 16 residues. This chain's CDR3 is CASRPTGAAYNSPLHF. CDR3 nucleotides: TGTGCCAGCAGACCGACAGGGGCCGCGTATAATTCACCCCTCCACTTT.

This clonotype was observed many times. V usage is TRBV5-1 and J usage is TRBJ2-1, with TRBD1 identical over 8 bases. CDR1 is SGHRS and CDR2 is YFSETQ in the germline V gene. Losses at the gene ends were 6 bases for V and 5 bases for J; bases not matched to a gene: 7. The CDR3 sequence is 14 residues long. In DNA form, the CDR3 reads TGCGCCAGCACGAGGACAGGGTCGCACAATGAGCAGTTCTTC. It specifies CASTRTGSHNEQFF.

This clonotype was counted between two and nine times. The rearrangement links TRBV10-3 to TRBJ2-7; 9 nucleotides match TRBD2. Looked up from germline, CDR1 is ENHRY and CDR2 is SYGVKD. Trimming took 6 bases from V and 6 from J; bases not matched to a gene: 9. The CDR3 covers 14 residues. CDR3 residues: CAISRGRAGSEQYF. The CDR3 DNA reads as TGTGCCATCAGCCGCGGGAGGGCCGGATCCGAGCAGTACTTC.

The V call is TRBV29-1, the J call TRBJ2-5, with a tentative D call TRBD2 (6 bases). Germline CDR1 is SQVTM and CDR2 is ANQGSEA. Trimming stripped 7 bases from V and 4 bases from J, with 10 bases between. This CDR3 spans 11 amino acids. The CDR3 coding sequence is TGCAGCGCCTCGCGGGGAGAGACCCAGTACTTC. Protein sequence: CSASRGETQYF.

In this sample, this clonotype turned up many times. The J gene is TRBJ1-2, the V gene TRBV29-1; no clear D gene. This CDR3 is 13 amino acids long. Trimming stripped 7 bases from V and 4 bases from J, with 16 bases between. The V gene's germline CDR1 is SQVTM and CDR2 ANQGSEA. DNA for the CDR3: TGCAGCGCCGATCTCGTGGGTATCTATGGCTACACCTTC. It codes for CSADLVGIYGYTF.

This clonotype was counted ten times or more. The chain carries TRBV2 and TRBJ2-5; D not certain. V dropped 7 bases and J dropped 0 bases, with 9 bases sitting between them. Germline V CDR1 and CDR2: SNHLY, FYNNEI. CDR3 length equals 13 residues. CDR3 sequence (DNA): TGTGCCAGCACCTCCGTGTACCAAGAGACCCAGTACTTC. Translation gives CASTSVYQETQYF.

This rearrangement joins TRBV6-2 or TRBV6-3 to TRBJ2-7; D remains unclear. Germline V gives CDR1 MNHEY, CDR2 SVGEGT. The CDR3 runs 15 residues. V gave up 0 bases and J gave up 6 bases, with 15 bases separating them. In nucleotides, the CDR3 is TGTGCCAGCAGTTACTCGATCTCAGGCTCGGCCGAGCAGTACTTC. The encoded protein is CASSYSISGSAEQYF.

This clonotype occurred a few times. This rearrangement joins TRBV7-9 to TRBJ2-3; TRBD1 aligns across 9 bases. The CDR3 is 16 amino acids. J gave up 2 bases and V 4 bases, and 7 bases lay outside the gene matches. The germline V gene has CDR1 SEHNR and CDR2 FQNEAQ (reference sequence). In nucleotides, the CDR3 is TGTGCCAGCAGCTCCAGGGACAGGGAAGTCACAGATACGCAGTATTTT. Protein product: CASSSRDREVTDTQYF.

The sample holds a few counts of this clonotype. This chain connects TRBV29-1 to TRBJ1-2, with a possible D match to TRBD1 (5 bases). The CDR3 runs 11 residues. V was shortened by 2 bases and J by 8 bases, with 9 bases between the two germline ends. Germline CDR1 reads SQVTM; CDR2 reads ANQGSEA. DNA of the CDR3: TGCAGCGTTGAATGGGACCAAGGCTACACCTTC. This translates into CSVEWDQGYTF.

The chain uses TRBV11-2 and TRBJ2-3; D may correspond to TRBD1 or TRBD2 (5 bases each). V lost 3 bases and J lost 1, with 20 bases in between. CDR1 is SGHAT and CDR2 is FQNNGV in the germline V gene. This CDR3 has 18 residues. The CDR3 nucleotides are TGTGCCAGCAGCTTTGGGGGATTTGTGGGGAGTCGCACAGATACGCAGTATTTT. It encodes CASSFGGFVGSRTDTQYF. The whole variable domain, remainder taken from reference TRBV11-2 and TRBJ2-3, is EAGVAQSPRYKIIEKRQSVAFWCNPISGHATLYWYQQILGQGPKLLIQFQNNGVVDDSQLPKDRFSAERLKGVDSTLKIQPAKLEDSAVYLCASSFGGFVGSRTDTQYFGPGTRLTVL.

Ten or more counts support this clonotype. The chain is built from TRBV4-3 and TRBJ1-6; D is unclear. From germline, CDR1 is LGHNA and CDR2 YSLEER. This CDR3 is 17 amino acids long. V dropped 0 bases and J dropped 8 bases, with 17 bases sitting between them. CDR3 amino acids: CASSQDSTEVVDSPLHF. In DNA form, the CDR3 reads TGCGCCAGCAGCCAAGATAGCACGGAGGTTGTGGATTCACCCCTCCACTTT.

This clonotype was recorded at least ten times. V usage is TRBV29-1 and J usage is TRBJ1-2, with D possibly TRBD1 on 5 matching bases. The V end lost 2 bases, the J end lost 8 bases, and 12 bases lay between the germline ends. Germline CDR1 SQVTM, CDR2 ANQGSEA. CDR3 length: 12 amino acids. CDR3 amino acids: CSVESGGGGYTF. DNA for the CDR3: TGCAGCGTTGAATCTGGGGGTGGAGGCTACACCTTC.

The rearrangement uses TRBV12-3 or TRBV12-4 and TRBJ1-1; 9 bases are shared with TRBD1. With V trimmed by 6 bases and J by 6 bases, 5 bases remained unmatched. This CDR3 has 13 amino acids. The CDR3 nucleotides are TGTGCCAGCAGCCAAACAGGGGGCGCTGAAGCTTTCTTT. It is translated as CASSQTGGAEAFF.